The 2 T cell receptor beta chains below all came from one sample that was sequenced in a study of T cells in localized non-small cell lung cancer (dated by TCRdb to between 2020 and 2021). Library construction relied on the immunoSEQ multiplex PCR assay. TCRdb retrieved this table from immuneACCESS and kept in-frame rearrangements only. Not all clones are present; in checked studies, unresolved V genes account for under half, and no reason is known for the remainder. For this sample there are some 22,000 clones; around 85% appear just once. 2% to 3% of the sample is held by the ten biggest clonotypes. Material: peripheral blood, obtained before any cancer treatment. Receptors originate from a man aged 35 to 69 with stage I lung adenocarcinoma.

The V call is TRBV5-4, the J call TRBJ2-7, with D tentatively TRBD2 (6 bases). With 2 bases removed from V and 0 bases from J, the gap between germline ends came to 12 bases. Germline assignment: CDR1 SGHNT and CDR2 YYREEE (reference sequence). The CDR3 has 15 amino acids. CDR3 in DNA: TGTGCCAGCAGCTTTCTTTACGGGGGCTCCTACGAGCAGTACTTC. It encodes CASSFLYGGSYEQYF.

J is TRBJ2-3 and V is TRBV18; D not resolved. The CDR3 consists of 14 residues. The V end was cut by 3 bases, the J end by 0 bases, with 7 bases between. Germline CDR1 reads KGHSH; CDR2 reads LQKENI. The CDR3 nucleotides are TGTGCCAGCTCACCCTCGACTAGCACAGATACGCAGTATTTT. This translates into CASSPSTSTDTQYF.